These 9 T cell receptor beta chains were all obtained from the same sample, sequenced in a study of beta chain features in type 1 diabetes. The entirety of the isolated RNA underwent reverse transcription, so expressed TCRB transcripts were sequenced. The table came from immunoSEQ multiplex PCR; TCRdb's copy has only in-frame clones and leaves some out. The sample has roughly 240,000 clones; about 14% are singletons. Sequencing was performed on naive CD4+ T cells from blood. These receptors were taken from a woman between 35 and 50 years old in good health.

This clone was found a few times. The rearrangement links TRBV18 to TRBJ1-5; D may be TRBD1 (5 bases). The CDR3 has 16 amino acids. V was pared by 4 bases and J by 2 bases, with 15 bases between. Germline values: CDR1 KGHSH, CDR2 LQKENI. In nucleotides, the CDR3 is TGTGCCAGCTCACAAAATTCTTGGGGCGGCAATCAGCCCCAGCATTTT. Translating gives CASSQNSWGGNQPQHF. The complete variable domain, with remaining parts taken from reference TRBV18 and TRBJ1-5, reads NAGVMQNPRHLVRRRGQEARLRCSPMKGHSHVYWYRQLPEEGLKFMVYLQKENIIDESGMPKERFSAEFPKEGPSILRIQQVVRGDSAAYFCASSQNSWGGNQPQHFGDGTRLSIL.

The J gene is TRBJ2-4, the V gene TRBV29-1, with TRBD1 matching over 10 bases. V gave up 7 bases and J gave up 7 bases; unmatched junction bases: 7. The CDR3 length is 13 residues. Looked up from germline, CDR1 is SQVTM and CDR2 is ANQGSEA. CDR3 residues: CSAGGQGINIQYF. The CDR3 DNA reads TGCAGCGCGGGGGGACAGGGGATCAACATTCAGTACTTC.

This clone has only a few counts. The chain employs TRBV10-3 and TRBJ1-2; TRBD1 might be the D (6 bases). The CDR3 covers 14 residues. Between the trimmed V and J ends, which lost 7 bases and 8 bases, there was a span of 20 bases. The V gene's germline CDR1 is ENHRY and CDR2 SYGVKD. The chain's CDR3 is CAITSLGQQTGYTF. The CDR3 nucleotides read TGTGCCATCACCTCTCTTGGACAGCAAACGGGCTACACCTTC.

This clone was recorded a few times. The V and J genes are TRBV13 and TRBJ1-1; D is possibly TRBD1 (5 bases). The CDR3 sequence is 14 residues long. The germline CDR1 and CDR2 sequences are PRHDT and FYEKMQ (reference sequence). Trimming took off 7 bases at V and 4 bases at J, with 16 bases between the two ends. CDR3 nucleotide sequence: TGTGCCAGCACGCCCAGGGTGTGGGGCACTGAAGCTTTCTTT. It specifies CASTPRVWGTEAFF.

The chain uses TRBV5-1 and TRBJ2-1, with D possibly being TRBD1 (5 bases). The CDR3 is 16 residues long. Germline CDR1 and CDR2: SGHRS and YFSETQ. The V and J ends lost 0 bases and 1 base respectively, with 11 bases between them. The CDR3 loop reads CASSLERYRSYNEQFF. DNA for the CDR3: TGCGCCAGCAGCTTGGAAAGGTACAGGTCCTACAATGAGCAGTTCTTC.

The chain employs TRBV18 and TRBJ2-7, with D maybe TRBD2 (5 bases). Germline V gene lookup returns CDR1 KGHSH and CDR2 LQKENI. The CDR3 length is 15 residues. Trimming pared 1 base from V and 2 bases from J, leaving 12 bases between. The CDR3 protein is CASSPLAAGPYEQYF. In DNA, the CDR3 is TGTGCCAGCTCACCACTGGCGGCGGGCCCCTACGAGCAGTACTTC.

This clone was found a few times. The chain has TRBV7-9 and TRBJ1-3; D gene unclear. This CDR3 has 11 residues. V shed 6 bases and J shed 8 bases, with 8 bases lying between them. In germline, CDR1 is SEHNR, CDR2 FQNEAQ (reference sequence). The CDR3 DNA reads TGTGCCAGCAGTCGCGAGGACACCATATATTTT. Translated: CASSREDTIYF.

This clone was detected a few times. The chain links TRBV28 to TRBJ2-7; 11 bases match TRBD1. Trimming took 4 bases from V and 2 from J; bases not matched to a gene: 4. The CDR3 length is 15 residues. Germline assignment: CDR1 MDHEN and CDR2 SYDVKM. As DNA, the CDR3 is TGTGCCAGCAGTTCGGGACAGGGGGTCACCTACGAGCAGTACTTC. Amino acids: CASSSGQGVTYEQYF.

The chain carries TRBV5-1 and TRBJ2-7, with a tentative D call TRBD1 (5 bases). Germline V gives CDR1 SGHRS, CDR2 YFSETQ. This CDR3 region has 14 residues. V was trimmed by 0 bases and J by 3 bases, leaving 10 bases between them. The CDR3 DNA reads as TGCGCCAGCAGCTTGGGGGGCCGACGCTACGAGCAGTACTTC. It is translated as CASSLGGRRYEQYF.